The rows below give T cell receptor beta chains drawn from one sample of a study of beta chain features in type 1 diabetes. Data came from immunoSEQ multiplex PCR; TCRdb stores just in-frame clones and leaves some out. The sample contains 250,000 to 300,000 clones, roughly an eighth of which appear only once. Source material: naive CD4+ T cells from blood. The receptors were gathered from a man aged 30-40 years with type 1 diabetes. CDR3s include the opening cysteine and the closing phenylalanine or tryptophan. Fields, in order: D gene, J gene, V gene, clone size, CDR3 protein, CDR3 DNA. The D gene is left open where the match is weak. Clone size is stated in some rows and not others, as once, few, many or a class when expanded.

d_gene: -
j_gene: TRBJ2-7
v_gene: TRBV6-4
abundance: few
CDR3aa: CASSGQQGYEQYF
CDR3nt: TGTGCCAGCAGTGGCCAGCAGGGCTACGAGCAGTACTTC

d_gene: -
j_gene: TRBJ2-5
v_gene: TRBV7-3
abundance: -
CDR3aa: CASSLGLPISGAPETQYF
CDR3nt: TGTGCCAGCAGCTTAGGCCTTCCGATTAGCGGAGCCCCAGAGACCCAGTACTTC

d_gene: -
j_gene: TRBJ1-3
v_gene: TRBV7-4
abundance: -
CDR3aa: CASSLGSAGAPHSGNTIYF
CDR3nt: TGTGCCAGCAGCTTAGGTTCGGCAGGCGCCCCACACTCTGGAAACACCATATATTTT

d_gene: TRBD2
j_gene: TRBJ2-1
v_gene: TRBV5-1
abundance: few
CDR3aa: CASGPLAAHNEQFF
CDR3nt: TGCGCCAGCGGCCCACTAGCGGCACATAATGAGCAGTTCTTC

d_gene: -
j_gene: TRBJ1-1
v_gene: TRBV5-4
abundance: -
CDR3aa: CASSLPPGSTEAFF
CDR3nt: TGTGCCAGCAGCTTGCCCCCTGGGAGCACTGAAGCTTTCTTT

d_gene: TRBD2
j_gene: TRBJ2-1
v_gene: TRBV9
abundance: -
CDR3aa: CASSATSGSYNEQFF
CDR3nt: TGTGCCAGCAGTGCAACTAGCGGGAGCTACAATGAGCAGTTCTTC

d_gene: -
j_gene: TRBJ2-3
v_gene: TRBV5-6
abundance: -
CDR3aa: CASSLARGRGGTDTQYF
CDR3nt: TGTGCCAGCAGCTTGGCCAGGGGCCGTGGGGGCACAGATACGCAGTATTTT

d_gene: -
j_gene: TRBJ2-5
v_gene: TRBV5-1
abundance: few
CDR3aa: CASSLESETQYF
CDR3nt: TGCGCCAGCAGCTTGGAGAGTGAGACCCAGTACTTC

d_gene: TRBD1
j_gene: TRBJ1-4
v_gene: TRBV4-2
abundance: few
CDR3aa: CASSMRQGVNEKLFF
CDR3nt: TGTGCCAGCAGCATGAGACAGGGAGTGAATGAAAAACTGTTTTTT

d_gene: TRBD1
j_gene: TRBJ1-4
v_gene: TRBV2
abundance: few
CDR3aa: CASSPLGTDTNEKLFF
CDR3nt: TGTGCCAGCAGTCCCCTGGGGACAGACACAAATGAAAAACTGTTTTTT

d_gene: -
j_gene: TRBJ1-1
v_gene: TRBV5-6
abundance: many
CDR3aa: CASSLGRRNTEAFF
CDR3nt: TGTGCCAGCAGCTTGGGACGGAGGAACACTGAAGCTTTCTTT

d_gene: -
j_gene: TRBJ1-5
v_gene: TRBV18
abundance: few
CDR3aa: CASLGQPNQPQHF
CDR3nt: TGTGCCAGCCTCGGACAGCCTAATCAGCCCCAGCATTTT

d_gene: -
j_gene: TRBJ1-1
v_gene: TRBV5-4
abundance: -
CDR3aa: CASSLDWAMNTEAFF
CDR3nt: TGTGCCAGCAGCTTGGATTGGGCAATGAACACTGAAGCTTTCTTT

d_gene: TRBD2
j_gene: TRBJ2-3
v_gene: TRBV29-1
abundance: few
CDR3aa: CSVEAGGGPSQYF
CDR3nt: TGCAGCGTTGAAGCGGGAGGGGGGCCGTCGCAGTATTTT

d_gene: TRBD1
j_gene: TRBJ2-6
v_gene: TRBV19
abundance: -
CDR3aa: CASGQGAGANVLTF
CDR3nt: TGTGCCAGCGGACAGGGGGCTGGGGCCAACGTCCTGACTTTC

d_gene: -
j_gene: TRBJ1-2
v_gene: TRBV28
abundance: -
CDR3aa: CASSLQGNGYTF
CDR3nt: TGTGCCAGCAGTTTACAGGGAAATGGCTACACCTTC

d_gene: TRBD1
j_gene: TRBJ2-3
v_gene: TRBV5-1
abundance: few
CDR3aa: CASSPGQDTDTQYF
CDR3nt: TGCGCCAGCAGCCCAGGACAGGACACAGATACGCAGTATTTT

d_gene: TRBD1
j_gene: TRBJ1-2
v_gene: TRBV18
abundance: -
CDR3aa: CASSPRDRTYGYTF
CDR3nt: TGTGCCAGCTCGCCCAGGGACAGAACCTATGGCTACACCTTC

d_gene: -
j_gene: TRBJ1-1
v_gene: TRBV7-2
abundance: few
CDR3aa: CASSLVRAGRIAEAFF
CDR3nt: TGTGCCAGCAGCTTAGTTAGGGCGGGAAGGATCGCTGAAGCTTTCTTT

d_gene: TRBD1
j_gene: TRBJ2-1
v_gene: TRBV30
abundance: few
CDR3aa: CAWRLTGGVPNEQFF
CDR3nt: TGTGCCTGGAGGCTGACAGGGGGAGTTCCCAATGAGCAGTTCTTC

d_gene: -
j_gene: TRBJ2-7
v_gene: TRBV7-9
abundance: -
CDR3aa: CASSFDRSSYEQYF
CDR3nt: TGTGCCAGCAGCTTCGACAGGAGCTCCTACGAGCAGTACTTC

d_gene: TRBD2
j_gene: TRBJ2-2
v_gene: TRBV25-1
abundance: few
CDR3aa: CASSDSGSVTGELFF
CDR3nt: TGTGCCAGCAGTGATAGCGGGAGCGTTACCGGGGAGCTGTTTTTT

d_gene: TRBD1
j_gene: TRBJ2-3
v_gene: TRBV5-1
abundance: few
CDR3aa: CASSPGQESDTQYF
CDR3nt: TGCGCCAGCAGCCCGGGACAGGAATCGGATACGCAGTATTTT

d_gene: -
j_gene: TRBJ1-2
v_gene: TRBV6-5
abundance: few
CDR3aa: CASSYGTGGSYTF
CDR3nt: TGTGCCAGCAGTTACGGGACGGGAGGAAGCTACACCTTC

d_gene: -
j_gene: TRBJ1-5
v_gene: TRBV28
abundance: -
CDR3aa: CATKMTASNQPQHF
CDR3nt: TGTGCCACCAAGATGACAGCTAGCAATCAGCCCCAGCATTTT

d_gene: -
j_gene: TRBJ2-5
v_gene: TRBV9
abundance: -
CDR3aa: CASSASGETQYF
CDR3nt: TGTGCCAGCAGCGCCTCAGGGGAGACCCAGTACTTC

d_gene: -
j_gene: TRBJ2-1
v_gene: TRBV28
abundance: -
CDR3aa: CASSPGTFKVMDEQFF
CDR3nt: TGTGCCAGCAGTCCCGGGACATTCAAAGTAATGGATGAGCAGTTCTTC

d_gene: TRBD2
j_gene: TRBJ2-1
v_gene: TRBV7-2
abundance: few
CDR3aa: CASSLAGTSNHEQFF
CDR3nt: TGTGCCAGCAGCTTAGCCGGGACTAGCAACCATGAGCAGTTCTTC